This entry lists 14 T cell receptor beta chains sequenced from one sample in a study of a mutant IDH1 vaccine in newly diagnosed glioma. Stated time point: baseline, week 1 (first vaccination visit). Treatment reported: pre-vaccination baseline after standard-of-care therapy. TCRdb keeps only in-frame clones here, not all; method: immunoSEQ multiplex PCR. This repertoire shows approximately 88,000 clones, over 75% found once; its top ten account for 6% to 8%. Sequencing used PBMCs, obtained from a glioma patient treated with radiotherapy, temozolomide or both. These receptors were taken from a man aged 40-49 years with glioma.

This chain links TRBV19 with TRBJ2-3; weak D call: TRBD1 (6 bases). With 6 bases removed from V and 5 bases from J, the gap between germline ends came to 9 bases. CDR3 length: 12 residues. The germline CDR1 and CDR2 sequences are LNHDA and SQIVND (reference sequence). The CDR3 DNA follows: TGTGCCAGTAGACAGGGTGTAGATACGCAGTATTTT. Its translation: CASRQGVDTQYF.

This clone occurred once. This chain links TRBV6-1 with TRBJ1-3, with D uncertain. Germline CDR1 and CDR2: MNHNS and SASEGT. V lost 5 bases to trimming and J lost 4 bases, with 12 bases between them. This CDR3 has 14 residues. The DNA of the CDR3 is TGTGCCAGCAGTTCGAGGTCGACAGGAAACACCATATATTTT. This gives the protein CASSSRSTGNTIYF.

The rearrangement uses TRBV7-6 and TRBJ2-3, with D unresolved. V lost 5 bases, J lost 4 bases, and 16 bases lay in between. Germline lookup yields CDR1 SGHVS and CDR2 FNYEAQ. The CDR3 totals 15 residues. The CDR3, as DNA: TGTGCCAGCAGCGGGGTAGGCCTCGGGCCAGATACGCAGTATTTT. Its protein product is CASSGVGLGPDTQYF.

This sequence joins TRBV28 and TRBJ1-5, with TRBD1 as a possible D gene (6 bases). V gave up 8 bases and J gave up 1 base, with 18 bases separating them. Germline V gene data show CDR1 as MDHEN and CDR2 as SYDVKM. The CDR3 covers 16 residues. In nucleotides, the CDR3 is TGTGCCAGCCATCGACGGACAGTTCCGAGCAATCAGCCCCAGCATTTT. Protein: CASHRRTVPSNQPQHF.

J is TRBJ2-5 and V is TRBV5-4; TRBD2 matches 14 bases. CDR3 length equals 17 residues. Germline loops: CDR1 SGHNT, CDR2 YYREEE (reference sequence). Trimming at V came to 4 bases and at J to 4 bases, leaving 9 bases not matched to a gene. The CDR3 protein is CASSPGLAGANRETQYF. In nucleotides, the CDR3 is TGTGCCAGCAGCCCGGGACTAGCGGGGGCGAATAGAGAGACCCAGTACTTC.

This clone was counted a few times. This chain uses TRBV6-1 with TRBJ1-2; TRBD1 matches 9 bases. Per germline, CDR1 MNHNS and CDR2 SASEGT. Unmatched junction bases numbered 14, after V lost 10 bases and J lost 5 bases. CDR3 length equals 15 residues. The CDR3 bases are TGTGCCACCTCAGAGTCGCCCGGACAGGGGTATGGCTACACCTTC. It is translated as CATSESPGQGYGYTF.

The chain links TRBV5-4 to TRBJ1-2; 8 bases are shared with TRBD1. CDR3 length: 15 amino acids. After removal of 0 bases from V and 5 bases from J, the junction contained 6 bases not matched to a gene. Germline loops: CDR1 SGHNT, CDR2 YYREEE (reference sequence). CDR3 sequence: CASSLDGQGMYGYTF. DNA for the CDR3: TGTGCCAGCAGCTTGGACGGACAGGGCATGTATGGCTACACCTTC.

V gene TRBV4-1 combines with J gene TRBJ2-5; 11 bases match TRBD2. The CDR3 length is 15 residues. Losses at the gene ends were 1 base for V and 3 bases for J; bases not matched to a gene: 1. Germline V gene sequence: CDR1 MGHRA, CDR2 YSYEKL. The CDR3 reads CASSQGLAGKETQYF. The DNA of the CDR3 is TGCGCCAGCAGCCAAGGACTAGCGGGGAAAGAGACCCAGTACTTC.

V is TRBV28 and J is TRBJ2-5; D is possibly TRBD2 (6 bases). This CDR3 contains 13 residues. From germline, CDR1 is MDHEN and CDR2 SYDVKM. Trimming shortened V by 5 bases and J by 5 bases, and 12 bases separated the two germline ends. The CDR3 coding sequence is TGTGCCAGCAGTGCTGGGAGGCGGGAGACCCAGTACTTC. It yields the protein CASSAGRRETQYF.

In this sample, this clone turned up a few times. The CDR3 here is CASSSRDTQYF. The CDR3 coding sequence is TGTGCCAGCAGCTCAAGAGATACGCAGTATTTT. The gene calls are TRBV11-2 and TRBJ2-3; no definite D call. The V end was cut by 4 bases, the J end by 5 bases, with 4 bases between. Per germline, CDR1 SGHAT and CDR2 FQNNGV. The CDR3 has 11 residues.

CDR3: CASSTRTVTYEQYF. The CDR3 coding sequence is TGTGCCAGCTCAACTCGGACAGTTACCTACGAGCAGTACTTC. This rearrangement joins TRBV18 to TRBJ2-7; D may be TRBD1 (6 bases). This CDR3 region has 14 residues. Germline V gene data show CDR1 as KGHSH and CDR2 as LQKENI. Trimming removed 5 bases at V and 2 bases at J, with 13 bases between.

V usage is TRBV28 and J usage is TRBJ2-7; 15 nucleotides line up with TRBD2. V shed 8 bases, J shed 1 base, and the junction held 3 bases outside the gene matches. This CDR3 is 15 amino acids long. From germline, CDR1 is MDHEN and CDR2 SYDVKM. The CDR3 here is CASEGLAGGSYEQYF. The CDR3 DNA reads as TGTGCCAGCGAGGGACTAGCGGGAGGATCCTACGAGCAGTACTTC.

This clone was found once. The chain is built from TRBV19 and TRBJ2-7; D unresolved. The CDR3 totals 14 residues. Germline-derived CDR1 and CDR2 are LNHDA and SQIVND (reference sequence). Trimming shortened V by 10 bases and J by 0 bases, and 16 bases separated the two germline ends. DNA of the CDR3: TGTGCCACCACCTCGACGGTTAGCTCCTACGAGCAGTACTTC. It translates to CATTSTVSSYEQYF. The whole variable domain, remainder taken from reference TRBV19 and TRBJ2-7, is DGGITQSPKYLFRKEGQNVTLSCEQNLNHDAMYWYRQDPGQGLRLIYYSQIVNDFQKGDIAEGYSVSREKKESFPLTVTSAQKNPTAFYLCATTSTVSSYEQYFGPGTRLTVT.

The table lists this clone with a few counts. V is TRBV18 and J is TRBJ1-1; TRBD1 aligns across 7 bases. Germline CDR1 reads KGHSH; CDR2 reads LQKENI. J was trimmed by 1 base and V by 3 bases; bases with no gene match: 8. This CDR3 spans 16 amino acids. The CDR3 is CASSPLTGRGNTEAFF. CDR3 DNA: TGTGCCAGCTCACCTCTGACAGGGCGGGGGAACACTGAAGCTTTCTTT.